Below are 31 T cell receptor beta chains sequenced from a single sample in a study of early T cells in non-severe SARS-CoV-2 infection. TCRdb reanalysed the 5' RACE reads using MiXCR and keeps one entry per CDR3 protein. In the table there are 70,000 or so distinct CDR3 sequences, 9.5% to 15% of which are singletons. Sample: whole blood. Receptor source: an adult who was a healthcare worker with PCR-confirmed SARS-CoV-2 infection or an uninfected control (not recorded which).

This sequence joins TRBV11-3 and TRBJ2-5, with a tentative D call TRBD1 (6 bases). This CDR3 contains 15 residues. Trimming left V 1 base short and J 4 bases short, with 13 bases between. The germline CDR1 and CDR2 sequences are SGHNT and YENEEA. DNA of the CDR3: TGTGCCAGCAGCTTAGGGACAGTAGGACGAGAGACCCAGTACTTC. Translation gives CASSLGTVGRETQYF.

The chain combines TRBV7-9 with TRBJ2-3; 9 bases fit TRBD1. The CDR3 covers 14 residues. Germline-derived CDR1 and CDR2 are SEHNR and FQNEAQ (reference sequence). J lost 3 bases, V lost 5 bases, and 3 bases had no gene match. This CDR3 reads CASSRDRVTDTQYF. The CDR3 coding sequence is TGTGCCAGCAGCCGGGACAGGGTAACAGATACGCAGTATTTT.

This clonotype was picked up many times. The CDR3 is CASSDGRGIEKLFF. The CDR3 coding sequence is TGCGCCAGCAGTGACGGCAGGGGGATAGAAAAACTGTTTTTT. The V and J genes are TRBV10-1 and TRBJ1-4; 7 bases are shared with TRBD1. Trimming took 3 bases from V and 8 from J; bases not matched to a gene: 6. The CDR3 is made up of 14 amino acids. Germline values: CDR1 WNHNN, CDR2 SYGVQD (reference sequence).

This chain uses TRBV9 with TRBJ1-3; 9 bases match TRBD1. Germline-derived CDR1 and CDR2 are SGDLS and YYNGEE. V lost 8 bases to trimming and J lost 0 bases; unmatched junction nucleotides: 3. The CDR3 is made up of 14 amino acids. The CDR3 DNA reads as TGTGCCAGTACGACAGGGGGCTCTGGAAACACCATATATTTT. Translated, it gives CASTTGGSGNTIYF.

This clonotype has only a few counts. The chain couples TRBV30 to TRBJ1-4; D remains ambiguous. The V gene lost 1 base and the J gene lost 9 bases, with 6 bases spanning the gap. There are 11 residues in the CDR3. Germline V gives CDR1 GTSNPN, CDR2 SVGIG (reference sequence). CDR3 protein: CAWSDTQKLFF. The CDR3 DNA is TGTGCCTGGAGTGACACTCAAAAACTGTTTTTT.

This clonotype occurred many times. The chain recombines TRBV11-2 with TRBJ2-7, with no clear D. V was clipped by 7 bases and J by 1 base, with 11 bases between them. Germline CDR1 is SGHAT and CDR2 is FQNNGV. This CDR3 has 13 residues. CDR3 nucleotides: TGTGCCAGCACCTCAACACCATCCTACGAGCAGTACTTC. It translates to CASTSTPSYEQYF. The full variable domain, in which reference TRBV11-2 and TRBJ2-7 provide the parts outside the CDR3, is EAGVAQSPRYKIIEKRQSVAFWCNPISGHATLYWYQQILGQGPKLLIQFQNNGVVDDSQLPKDRFSAERLKGVDSTLKIQPAKLEDSAVYLCASTSTPSYEQYFGPGTRLTVT.

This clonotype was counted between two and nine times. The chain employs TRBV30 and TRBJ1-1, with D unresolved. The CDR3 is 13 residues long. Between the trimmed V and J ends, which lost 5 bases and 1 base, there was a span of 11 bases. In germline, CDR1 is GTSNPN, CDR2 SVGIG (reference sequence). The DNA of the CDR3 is TGTGCCTGGTCCGGTAGAAGGAACACTGAAGCTTTCTTT. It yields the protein CAWSGRRNTEAFF.

This CDR3 is CASSYQTENTGELFF. CDR3 DNA: TGTGCCAGCAGTTACCAAACAGAAAACACCGGGGAGCTGTTTTTT. The chain employs TRBV6-2 or TRBV6-3 and TRBJ2-2, with D hard to call. The germline gives CDR1 MNHEY, CDR2 SVGEGT. V dropped 2 bases and J dropped 2 bases, with 9 bases sitting between them. CDR3 size: 15 residues.

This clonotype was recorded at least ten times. The CDR3 protein is CASSLAMLGGTEAFF. CDR3 in DNA: TGCGCCAGCAGCTTGGCCATGCTAGGGGGCACTGAAGCTTTCTTT. The rearrangement links TRBV5-1 to TRBJ1-1, with a weak D call TRBD1 (6 bases). The V gene lost 0 bases and the J gene lost 4 bases, with 13 bases spanning the gap. CDR1 SGHRS and CDR2 YFSETQ come from the germline V gene. The CDR3 extends over 15 amino acids.

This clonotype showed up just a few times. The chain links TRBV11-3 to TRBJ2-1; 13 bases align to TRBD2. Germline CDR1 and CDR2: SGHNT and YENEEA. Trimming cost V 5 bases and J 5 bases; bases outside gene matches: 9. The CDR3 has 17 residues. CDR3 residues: CASSAPRLAGGNNEQFF. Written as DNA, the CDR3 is TGTGCCAGCAGCGCCCCCCGACTAGCGGGGGGTAACAATGAGCAGTTCTTC.

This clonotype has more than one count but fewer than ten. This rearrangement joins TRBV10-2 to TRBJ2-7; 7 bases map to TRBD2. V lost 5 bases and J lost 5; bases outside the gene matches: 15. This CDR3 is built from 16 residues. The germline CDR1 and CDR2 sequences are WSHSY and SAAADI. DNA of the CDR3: TGCGCCAGCAGTTGGGCCACAGGCGGGGGTGCGAACGAGCAGTACTTC. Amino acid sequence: CASSWATGGGANEQYF.

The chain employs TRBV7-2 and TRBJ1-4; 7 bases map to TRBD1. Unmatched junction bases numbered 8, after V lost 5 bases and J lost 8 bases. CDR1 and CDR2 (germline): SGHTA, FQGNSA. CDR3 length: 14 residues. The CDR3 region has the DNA TGTGCCAGCAGCCCAGGGGGAACTCAAGAAAAACTGTTTTTT. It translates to CASSPGGTQEKLFF.

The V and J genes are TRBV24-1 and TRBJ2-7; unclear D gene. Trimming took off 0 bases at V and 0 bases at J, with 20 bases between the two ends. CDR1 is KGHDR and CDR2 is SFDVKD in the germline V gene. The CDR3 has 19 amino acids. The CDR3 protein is CATSDLKSQAHRSSYEQYF. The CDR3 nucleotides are TGTGCCACCAGTGATTTGAAGAGCCAGGCCCACCGGAGCTCCTACGAGCAGTACTTC.

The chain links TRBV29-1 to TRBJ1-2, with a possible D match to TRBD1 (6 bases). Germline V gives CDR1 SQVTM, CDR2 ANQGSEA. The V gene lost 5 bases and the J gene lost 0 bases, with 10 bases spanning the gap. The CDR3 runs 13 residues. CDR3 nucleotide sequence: TGCAGCGTTACCAGGGACACTAACTATGGCTACACCTTC. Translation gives CSVTRDTNYGYTF. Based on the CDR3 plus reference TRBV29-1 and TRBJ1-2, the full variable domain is SAVISQKPSRDICQRGTSLTIQCQVDSQVTMMFWYRQQPGQSLTLIATANQGSEATYESGFVIDKFPISRPNLTFSTLTVSNMSPEDSSIYLCSVTRDTNYGYTFGSGTRLTVV.

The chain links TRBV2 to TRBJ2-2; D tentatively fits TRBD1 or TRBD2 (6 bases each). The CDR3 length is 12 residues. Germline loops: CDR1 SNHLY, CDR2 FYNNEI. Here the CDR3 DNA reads TGTGTTGGGGGCGCGGGGCGCGGGGAGCTGTTTTTT. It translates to CVGGAGRGELFF.

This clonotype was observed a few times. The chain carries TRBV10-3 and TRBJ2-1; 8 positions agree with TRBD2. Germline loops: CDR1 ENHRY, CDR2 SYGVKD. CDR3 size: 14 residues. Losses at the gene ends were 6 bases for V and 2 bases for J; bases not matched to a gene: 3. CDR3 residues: CAISSGGAYNEQFF. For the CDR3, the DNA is TGTGCCATCAGCAGCGGGGGCGCCTACAATGAGCAGTTCTTC.

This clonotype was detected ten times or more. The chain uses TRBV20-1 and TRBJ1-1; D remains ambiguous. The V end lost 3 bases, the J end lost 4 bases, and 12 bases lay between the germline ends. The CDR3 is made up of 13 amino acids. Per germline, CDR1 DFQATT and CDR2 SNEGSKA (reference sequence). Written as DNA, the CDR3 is TGCAGTGCTAGGTGGGGTAGTGGCACTGAAGCTTTCTTT. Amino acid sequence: CSARWGSGTEAFF.

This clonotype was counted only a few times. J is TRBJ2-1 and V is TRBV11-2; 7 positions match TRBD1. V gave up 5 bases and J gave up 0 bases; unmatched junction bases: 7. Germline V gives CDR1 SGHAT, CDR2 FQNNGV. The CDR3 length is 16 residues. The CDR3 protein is CASSTGQASSYNEQFF. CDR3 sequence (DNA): TGTGCCAGCAGCACCGGACAGGCAAGCTCCTACAATGAGCAGTTCTTC. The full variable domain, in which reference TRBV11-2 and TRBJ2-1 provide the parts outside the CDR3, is EAGVAQSPRYKIIEKRQSVAFWCNPISGHATLYWYQQILGQGPKLLIQFQNNGVVDDSQLPKDRFSAERLKGVDSTLKIQPAKLEDSAVYLCASSTGQASSYNEQFFGPGTRLTVL.

DNA of the CDR3: TGTGCCAGCAGCTTAACCTCAGGGGCCCCCTACAATGAGCAGTTCTTC. This encodes CASSLTSGAPYNEQFF. The chain is built from TRBV7-3 and TRBJ2-1; D possibly corresponds to TRBD1 (6 bases). The V end was cut by 0 bases, the J end by 2 bases, with 11 bases between. The germline V gene has CDR1 SGHTA and CDR2 FQGTGA. There are 16 residues in the CDR3. The full variable domain, rest sourced from reference TRBV7-3 and TRBJ2-1, is GAGVSQTPSNKVTEKGKYVELRCDPISGHTALYWYRQSLGQGPEFLIYFQGTGAADDSGLPNDRFFAVRPEGSVSTLKIQRTERGDSAVYLCASSLTSGAPYNEQFFGPGTRLTVL.

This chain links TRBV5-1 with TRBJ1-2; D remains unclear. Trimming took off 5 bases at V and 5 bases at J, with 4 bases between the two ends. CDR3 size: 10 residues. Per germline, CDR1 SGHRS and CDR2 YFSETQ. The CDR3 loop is CASRGYGYTF. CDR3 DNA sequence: TGCGCCAGCAGAGGTTATGGCTACACCTTC.

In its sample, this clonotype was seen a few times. CDR3 protein: CASSQAQSSGGFGSNEQFF. CDR3 sequence (DNA): TGCGCCAGCAGCCAAGCGCAATCTAGCGGGGGTTTCGGGAGTAATGAGCAGTTCTTC. V usage is TRBV4-3 and J usage is TRBJ2-1; TRBD2 matches at 10 bases. Germline trimming cut 1 base from V and 7 bases from J; bases unmatched to any gene: 16. Germline-derived CDR1 and CDR2 are LGHNA and YSLEER. The CDR3 contains 19 residues.

Here the CDR3 DNA reads TGCGCCAGCAGCTTGAATCTAGGTGACAGCGGGACCCAGTACTTC. Its translation is CASSLNLGDSGTQYF. The rearrangement joins TRBV5-1 to TRBJ2-5, with D tentatively TRBD1 or TRBD2 (5 bases each). This CDR3 has 15 amino acids. With 1 base removed from V and 7 bases from J, the gap between germline ends came to 17 bases. Germline V gene lookup returns CDR1 SGHRS and CDR2 YFSETQ.

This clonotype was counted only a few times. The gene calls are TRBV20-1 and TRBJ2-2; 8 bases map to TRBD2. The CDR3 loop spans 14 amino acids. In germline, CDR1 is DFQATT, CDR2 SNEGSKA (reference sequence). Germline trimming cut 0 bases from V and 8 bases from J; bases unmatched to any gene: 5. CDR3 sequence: CSARDSGGAGELFF. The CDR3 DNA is TGCAGTGCTAGAGATTCCGGGGGGGCAGGGGAGCTGTTTTTT.

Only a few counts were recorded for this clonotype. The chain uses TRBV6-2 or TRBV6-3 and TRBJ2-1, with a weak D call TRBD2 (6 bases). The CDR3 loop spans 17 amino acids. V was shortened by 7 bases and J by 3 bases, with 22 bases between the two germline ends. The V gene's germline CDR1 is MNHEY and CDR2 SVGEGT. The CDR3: CASNPIVPGGIYNEQFF. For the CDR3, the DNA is TGTGCCAGCAATCCTATTGTTCCTGGGGGGATCTACAATGAGCAGTTCTTC.

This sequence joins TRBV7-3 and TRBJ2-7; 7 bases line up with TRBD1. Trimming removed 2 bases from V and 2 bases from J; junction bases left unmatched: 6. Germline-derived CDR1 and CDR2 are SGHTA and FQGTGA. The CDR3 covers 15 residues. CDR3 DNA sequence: TGTGCCAGCAGCTTAGGACCGACAGGGCCCTACGAGCAGTACTTC. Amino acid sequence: CASSLGPTGPYEQYF.

For the CDR3, the DNA is TGTGCCAGCAATCTCAACAGGGGAACCTACGAGCAGTACTTC. It encodes CASNLNRGTYEQYF. J is TRBJ2-7 and V is TRBV2; 7 nucleotides line up with TRBD1. CDR3 length: 14 residues. The germline CDR1 and CDR2 sequences are SNHLY and FYNNEI. V trimming: 7 bases; J trimming: 2 bases; junction bases outside the gene matches: 8.

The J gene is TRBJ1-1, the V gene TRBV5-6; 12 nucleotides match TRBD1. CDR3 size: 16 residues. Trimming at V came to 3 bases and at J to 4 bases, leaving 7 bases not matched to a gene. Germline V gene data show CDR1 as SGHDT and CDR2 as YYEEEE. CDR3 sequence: CASSSGTGGRGTEAFF. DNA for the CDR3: TGTGCCAGCAGCTCCGGGACAGGGGGCAGGGGCACTGAAGCTTTCTTT.

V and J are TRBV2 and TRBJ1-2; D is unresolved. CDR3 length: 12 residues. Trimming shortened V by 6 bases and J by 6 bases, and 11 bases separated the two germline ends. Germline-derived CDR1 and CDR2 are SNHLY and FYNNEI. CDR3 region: CASSREGNGYTF. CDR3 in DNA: TGTGCCAGCAGCCGGGAGGGCAATGGCTACACCTTC.

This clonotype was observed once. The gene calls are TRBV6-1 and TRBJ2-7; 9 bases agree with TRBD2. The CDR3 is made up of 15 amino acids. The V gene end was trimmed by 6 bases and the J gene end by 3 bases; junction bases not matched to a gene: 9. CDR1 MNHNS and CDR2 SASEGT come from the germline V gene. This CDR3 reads CASRSSGTSIYEQYF. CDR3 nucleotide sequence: TGTGCCAGCAGGTCTAGCGGGACCTCAATCTACGAGCAGTACTTC.

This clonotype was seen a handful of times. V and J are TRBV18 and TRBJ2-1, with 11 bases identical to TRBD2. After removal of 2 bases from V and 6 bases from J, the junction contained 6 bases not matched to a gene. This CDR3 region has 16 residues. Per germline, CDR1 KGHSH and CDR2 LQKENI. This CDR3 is CASSPWELAGVNEQFF. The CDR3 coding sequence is TGTGCCAGCTCACCATGGGAACTAGCGGGGGTCAATGAGCAGTTCTTC.

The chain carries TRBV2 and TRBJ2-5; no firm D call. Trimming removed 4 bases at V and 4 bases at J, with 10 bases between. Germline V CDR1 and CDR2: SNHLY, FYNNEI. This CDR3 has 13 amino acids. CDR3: CASSVGDAETQYF. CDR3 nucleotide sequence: TGTGCCAGCAGTGTTGGAGACGCAGAGACCCAGTACTTC. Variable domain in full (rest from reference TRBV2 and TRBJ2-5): EPEVTQTPSHQVTQMGQEVILRCVPISNHLYFYWYRQILGQKVEFLVSFYNNEISEKSEIFDDQFSVERPDGSNFTLKIRSTKLEDSAMYFCASSVGDAETQYFGPGTRLLVL.